The 25 T cell receptor beta chains presented below share a single source sample, sequenced in a study of blood T cell repertoires in COVID-19. Data came from immunoSEQ multiplex PCR; TCRdb stores just in-frame clones and leaves some out. The profile shows under 300,000 clones, 86% of them singletons. The sequencing input was peripheral blood. These receptors were collected from a woman aged 30 to 39 with active or convalescent COVID-19.

CDR3 coding DNA: TGTGCCAGCAGTTATACCACCGGGACAGGGGTTGAAAAACTGTTTTTT. Amino acids: CASSYTTGTGVEKLFF. The rearrangement uses TRBV6-6 and TRBJ1-4; 10 bases map to TRBD1. CDR1 is MNHNY and CDR2 is SVGAGI in the germline V gene (reference sequence). Trimming at V came to 3 bases and at J to 7 bases, leaving 8 bases not matched to a gene. There are 16 residues in the CDR3.

The chain uses TRBV7-8 and TRBJ1-6, with TRBD1 as a possible D gene (6 bases). The CDR3 sequence is 14 residues long. V was cut by 6 bases and J by 11 bases, with 17 bases left in between. Germline assignment: CDR1 SGHVS and CDR2 FQNEAQ. This CDR3 reads CASRPDRYLTPLHF. As DNA, the CDR3 is TGTGCCAGCAGACCGGACAGATACTTGACACCCCTCCACTTT.

V and J are TRBV28 and TRBJ2-6; TRBD1 matches at 7 bases. This CDR3 spans 17 amino acids. Looked up from germline, CDR1 is MDHEN and CDR2 is SYDVKM. With V trimmed by 2 bases and J by 2 bases, 6 bases remained unmatched. CDR3 in amino acids: CASSLPTGDPGANVLTF. The CDR3 bases are TGTGCCAGCAGTTTACCCACAGGGGACCCTGGGGCCAACGTCCTGACTTTC.

This clone was seen only once. The chain links TRBV3-1 (or the pseudogene TRBV3-2) to TRBJ2-1; tentative D call: TRBD1 (7 bases). The CDR3 sequence is 16 residues long. V was cut by 0 bases and J by 13 bases, with 22 bases left in between. Per germline, CDR1 LGHDT and CDR2 YNNKEL (reference sequence). The CDR3 DNA sequence: TGTGCCAGCAGCCAAGATGGGAGGCCGGACAGGCTGGGACAGTTCTTC. Protein: CASSQDGRPDRLGQFF.

The J gene is TRBJ1-2, the V gene TRBV19; D perhaps matches TRBD1 (5 bases). Trimming cost V 4 bases and J 4 bases, with 16 bases left between them. Germline CDR1 is LNHDA and CDR2 is SQIVND (reference sequence). The CDR3 contains 15 residues. CDR3 sequence reads: CASSTLSGARYGYTF. CDR3 sequence (DNA): TGTGCCAGTAGTACGCTTAGCGGGGCGCGCTATGGCTACACCTTC.

This rearrangement joins TRBV7-2 to TRBJ2-4, with D possibly matching TRBD1 (5 bases). V lost 1 base, J lost 16 bases, and 23 bases lay in between. CDR1 and CDR2 from the germline V gene are SGHTA and FQGNSA. The CDR3 covers 15 residues. DNA of the CDR3: TGTGCCAGCAGCTTAGGAGGACAAGGACGGATTAGGGTCTACTTC. Protein sequence: CASSLGGQGRIRVYF.

V is TRBV6-1 and J is TRBJ2-3; D not certain. Trimming left V 3 bases short and J 8 bases short, with 12 bases between. This CDR3 is 13 amino acids long. The germline V gene has CDR1 MNHNS and CDR2 SASEGT. CDR3 sequence (DNA): TGTGCCAGCAGTGACAGCGACGTGGGTACGCAGTATTTT. It translates to CASSDSDVGTQYF.

V is TRBV19 and J is TRBJ2-1; TRBD2 matches at 11 bases. The V segment lost 2 bases and the J segment 6 bases; nucleotides outside the gene matches: 0. Per the germline V gene, CDR1 is LNHDA and CDR2 is SQIVND (reference sequence). The CDR3 is 14 amino acids. CDR3 amino acids: CASSILAGGNEQFF. The CDR3 nucleotides are TGTGCCAGTAGTATACTAGCGGGGGGCAATGAGCAGTTCTTC.

The chain uses TRBV7-9 and TRBJ2-7, with D tentatively TRBD2 (5 bases). There are 14 residues in the CDR3. The germline gives CDR1 SEHNR, CDR2 FQNEAQ (reference sequence). V shed 3 bases and J shed 2 bases, with 11 bases lying between them. For the CDR3, the DNA is TGTGCCAGCAGCTTGGACGGGGTTCCCTACGAGCAGTACTTC. Amino acids: CASSLDGVPYEQYF.

This clone was seen a single time. This chain links TRBV18 with TRBJ1-4; D uncertain. Germline CDR1 KGHSH, CDR2 LQKENI. Trimming took 2 bases from V and 0 from J, leaving 10 bases between them. CDR3 length: 16 residues. The CDR3 reads CASSPGLTATNEKLFF. The CDR3 bases are TGTGCCAGCTCACCAGGTTTAACGGCAACTAATGAAAAACTGTTTTTT.

The chain recombines TRBV14 with TRBJ1-4, with D unclear. Germline CDR1 reads SGHDN; CDR2 reads FVKESK. Trimming removed 1 base at V and 1 base at J, with 7 bases between. The CDR3 covers 15 residues. Written as DNA, the CDR3 is TGTGCCAGCAGCCAAGGGGCTTTAACTAATGAAAAACTGTTTTTT. Its protein is CASSQGALTNEKLFF.

This chain connects TRBV2 to TRBJ1-1; a possible D gene is TRBD1 (5 bases). Germline V lookup: CDR1 SNHLY, CDR2 FYNNEI. V was pared by 6 bases and J by 2 bases, with 13 bases between. The CDR3 length is 14 residues. The CDR3 nucleotides are TGTGCCAGCAGATGGGCAGGGCTAAACACTGAAGCTTTCTTT. This sequence encodes CASRWAGLNTEAFF.

The rearrangement links TRBV5-1 to TRBJ2-2; 8 bases line up with TRBD1. Per the germline V gene, CDR1 is SGHRS and CDR2 is YFSETQ. V trimming: 3 bases; J trimming: 7 bases; junction bases outside the gene matches: 8. The length of the CDR3 is 15 residues. The CDR3 DNA is TGCGCCAGCAGCTATGGCCGACAGGGGATCGGGGAGCTGTTTTTT. Residues: CASSYGRQGIGELFF.

To note about this clone: Other DNA variants within this sample encode the same CDR3. The chain's CDR3 is CASSEEAGKNTEAFF. In DNA, the CDR3 is TGTGCCAGCAGTGAAGAGGCAGGGAAGAACACTGAAGCTTTCTTT. J is TRBJ1-1 and V is TRBV2; tentative D call: TRBD1 (5 bases). Germline CDR1 is SNHLY and CDR2 is FYNNEI. Trimming took off 1 base at V and 1 base at J, with 10 bases between the two ends. The CDR3 loop spans 15 amino acids.

This clone showed up just a few times. The chain uses TRBV7-9 and TRBJ2-2; 10 positions agree with TRBD2. The CDR3 sequence is 16 residues long. J gave up 3 bases and V 3 bases, and 4 bases lay outside the gene matches. Germline V gene lookup returns CDR1 SEHNR and CDR2 FQNEAQ (reference sequence). CDR3: CASSFSGGADTGELFF. CDR3 in DNA: TGTGCCAGCAGCTTCAGCGGGGGGGCCGACACCGGGGAGCTGTTTTTT.

This clone has only one observation. The CDR3 protein is CASRGGSTNYGYTF. The CDR3 nucleotides read TGTGCCAGCAGGGGCGGGAGTACTAACTATGGCTACACCTTC. The chain employs TRBV9 and TRBJ1-2; D gene uncertain. Germline V gene sequence: CDR1 SGDLS, CDR2 YYNGEE. This CDR3 has 14 amino acids. The V end lost 5 bases, the J end lost 0 bases, and 11 bases lay between the germline ends.

V and J are TRBV7-8 and TRBJ1-2; D gene uncertain. CDR3 length: 16 amino acids. Looked up from germline, CDR1 is SGHVS and CDR2 is FQNEAQ. V was clipped by 5 bases and J by 0 bases, with 16 bases between them. CDR3 amino acids: CASSESFGAANYGYTF. CDR3 coding DNA: TGTGCCAGCAGCGAGAGCTTCGGAGCCGCTAACTATGGCTACACCTTC.

V is TRBV6-5 and J is TRBJ2-7, with 9 bases that match TRBD1. From germline, CDR1 is MNHEY and CDR2 SVGAGI. With 6 bases clipped from V and 9 bases from J, the junction kept 9 bases outside the gene matches. The CDR3 consists of 13 residues. This chain's CDR3 is CASRPGQGLLQYF. DNA for the CDR3: TGTGCCAGCAGGCCCGGACAGGGGCTATTGCAGTACTTC.

This clone was seen a single time. The V call is TRBV7-2, the J call TRBJ1-3; D not certain. The CDR3 consists of 15 residues. The germline gives CDR1 SGHTA, CDR2 FQGNSA. Deletions cut 6 bases from V and 3 bases from J, with 15 bases between. CDR3 region: CASSSTAENGNTIYF. CDR3 sequence (DNA): TGTGCCAGCAGTTCAACAGCGGAGAATGGAAACACCATATATTTT.

CDR3 bases: TGTGCCAGCAGTTACTTCCAGGGGATAAGCGAGCAGTACTTC. Translation gives CASSYFQGISEQYF. This chain connects TRBV6-5 to TRBJ2-7, with D perhaps matching TRBD1 (6 bases). Trimming shortened V by 1 base and J by 6 bases, and 13 bases separated the two germline ends. Germline-derived CDR1 and CDR2 are MNHEY and SVGAGI. The CDR3 has 14 amino acids.

V gene TRBV3-1 (or the pseudogene TRBV3-2) combines with J gene TRBJ2-1, with 7 positions matching TRBD2. CDR1 and CDR2 (germline): LGHDT, YNNKEL (reference sequence). The CDR3 is 15 amino acids. J lost 0 bases, V lost 5 bases, and 4 bases had no gene match. The CDR3 loop reads CASSVAGDSYNEQFF. DNA of the CDR3: TGTGCCAGCAGCGTGGCGGGGGACTCCTACAATGAGCAGTTCTTC.

This sequence joins TRBV27 and TRBJ1-2; TRBD1 matches 8 bases. The CDR3 covers 13 residues. J was trimmed by 5 bases and V by 5 bases; bases with no gene match: 4. The germline V gene encodes CDR1 MNHEY and CDR2 SMNVEV (reference sequence). CDR3 in DNA: TGTGCCAGCAGTGCCACAGGGGGGTATGGCTACACCTTC. It codes for CASSATGGYGYTF.

V gene TRBV7-2 combines with J gene TRBJ1-1; D remains ambiguous. This CDR3 region has 14 residues. The V end was cut by 2 bases, the J end by 1 base, with 8 bases between. The germline V gene has CDR1 SGHTA and CDR2 FQGNSA. The CDR3 DNA sequence: TGTGCCAGCAGCTTATCACGGGGGAACACTGAAGCTTTCTTT. Residues: CASSLSRGNTEAFF. Variable domain in full (rest from reference TRBV7-2 and TRBJ1-1): GAGVSQSPSNKVTEKGKDVELRCDPISGHTALYWYRQSLGQGLEFLIYFQGNSAPDKSGLPSDRFSAERTGGSVSTLTIQRTQQEDSAVYLCASSLSRGNTEAFFGQGTRLTVV.

The genes are TRBV28 and TRBJ1-2; possible D gene TRBD1, 6 bases. From germline, CDR1 is MDHEN and CDR2 SYDVKM. There are 14 residues in the CDR3. V dropped 10 bases and J dropped 7 bases, with 22 bases sitting between them. The CDR3, as DNA: TGTGCCACCCGGCCGACAGGTTCATACGGTGGCTACACCTTC. It yields the protein CATRPTGSYGGYTF.

This chain links TRBV6-4 with TRBJ2-2, with 9 bases matching TRBD2. CDR3 length: 15 residues. Germline CDR1 MRHNA, CDR2 SNTAGT. With 3 bases clipped from V and 5 bases from J, the junction kept 4 bases outside the gene matches. As DNA, the CDR3 is TGTGCCAGCAGTGAAGCGGGGGGACGGACCGGGGAGCTGTTTTTT. It is translated as CASSEAGGRTGELFF.